This is a list of T cell receptor beta chains from one sample in a study of cytomegalovirus exposure and HLA in healthy donors. This table comes from immunoSEQ multiplex PCR, and its TCRdb copy is limited to in-frame clones, with some not included. The sample shows approximately 180,000 clones, 81% of them seen only once. Sequenced sample: PBMCs. The receptors shown here come from a woman aged 18-30 years in good health and CMV-seropositive. Each CDR3 is given with its conserved first and last residue.

>14|TRBV9|TRBJ1-4
CASSVEQGSEKLFF
>13|TRBV2|TRBJ2-7
CARDGQVSGEQYF
>15|TRBV7-2|TRBJ1-2
CASSPTPGGIYGYTF
>18|TRBV7-6|TRBJ1-1
CASSAAKGQGPRFTEAFF
>15|TRBV14|TRBJ1-2
CASSPTRQGVRGYTF
>14|TRBV9|TRBJ1-1
CASSVYGGNTEAFF
>14|TRBV5-6|TRBJ1-5
CAGSTGLLHQPQHF
>14|TRBV27|TRBJ1-2
CASSYDRGGLGYTF
>14|TRBV14|TRBJ1-1
CASSNRDTYTEAFF
>17|TRBV4-1|TRBJ1-5
CASSQDPPRGSNQPQHF
>15|TRBV5-4|TRBJ1-2
CASSRAGGGNYGYTF
>14|TRBV30|TRBJ1-1
CAWNNRDRGRAAFF
>16|TRBV6-6|TRBJ1-2
CASSYSIQGPFYGYTF
>14|TRBV6-4|TRBJ1-2
CASSGTGANYGYTF
>15|TRBV19|TRBJ1-4
CASSASGYLDEKLFF
>14|TRBV11-2|TRBJ1-2
CASSLATGPYGYTF
>15|TRBV19|TRBJ1-1
CASSIEGGQDTEAFF
>15|TRBV4-1|TRBJ2-2
CASSRTGQSAGELFF
>16|TRBV28|TRBJ1-6
CASSLLQGSGNSPLHF
>18|TRBV18|TRBJ1-4
CASSPGHRSSATNEKLFF
>16|TRBV4-1|TRBJ2-3
CASSQEVSAATDTQYF
>15|TRBV6-5|TRBJ2-3
CASSYVWPPTDTQYF
>14|TRBV5-1|TRBJ2-2
CASSLTSSTGELFF
>17|TRBV11-2|TRBJ1-6
CASSRAAGGRPNSPLHF
>13|TRBV6-5|TRBJ1-6
CASGEGVDSPLHF
>13|TRBV28|TRBJ2-7
CASSLSYRDNKYF
>13|TRBV6-1|TRBJ1-6
CASSERQSSPLHF
>15|TRBV28|TRBJ2-4
CATQRQGVVGDIQYF
>15|TRBV6-5|TRBJ2-1
CASSFSSGGAYEQFF
>14|TRBV29-1|TRBJ1-3
CSAQGLLSGNTIYF
>13|TRBV29-1|TRBJ1-2
CSVASGDHFGYTF
>14|TRBV6-1|TRBJ2-2
CATLEASYSGELFF
>14|TRBV14|TRBJ1-1
CASSQISRGTEAFF
>15|TRBV4-1|TRBJ2-7
CASSPVTGSSYEQYF
>18|TRBV30|TRBJ1-2
CAWILQPRRRPYNYGYTF
>15|TRBV5-4|TRBJ2-2
CASSLDRSHTGELFF
>20|TRBV19|TRBJ2-2
CASRLTSGRNEWAYTGELFF
>15|TRBV6-1|NA
CASSERPGGTYEQYF